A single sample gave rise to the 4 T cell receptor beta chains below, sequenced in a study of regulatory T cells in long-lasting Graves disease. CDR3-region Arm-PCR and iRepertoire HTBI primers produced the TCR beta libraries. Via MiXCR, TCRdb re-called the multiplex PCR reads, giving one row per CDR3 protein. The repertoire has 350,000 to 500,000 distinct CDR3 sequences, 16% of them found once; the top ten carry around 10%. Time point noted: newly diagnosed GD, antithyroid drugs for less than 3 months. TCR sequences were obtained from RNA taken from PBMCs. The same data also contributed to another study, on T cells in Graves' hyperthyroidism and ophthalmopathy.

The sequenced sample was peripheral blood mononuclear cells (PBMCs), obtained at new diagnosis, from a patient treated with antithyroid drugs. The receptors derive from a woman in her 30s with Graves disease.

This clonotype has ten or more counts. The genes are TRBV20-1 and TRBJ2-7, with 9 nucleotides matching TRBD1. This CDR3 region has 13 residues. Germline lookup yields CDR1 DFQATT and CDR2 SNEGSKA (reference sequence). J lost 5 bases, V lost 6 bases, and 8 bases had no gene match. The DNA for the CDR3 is TGCAGTGCGCCAGGACAGGGGACGGACGAGCAGTACTTC. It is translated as CSAPGQGTDEQYF.

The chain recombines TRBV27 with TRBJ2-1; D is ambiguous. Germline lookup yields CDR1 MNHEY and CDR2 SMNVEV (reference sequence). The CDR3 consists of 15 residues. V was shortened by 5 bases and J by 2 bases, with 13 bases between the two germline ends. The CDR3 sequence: CASSTVEVPYNEQFF. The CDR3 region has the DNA TGTGCCAGCAGTACAGTCGAGGTACCCTACAATGAGCAGTTCTTC.

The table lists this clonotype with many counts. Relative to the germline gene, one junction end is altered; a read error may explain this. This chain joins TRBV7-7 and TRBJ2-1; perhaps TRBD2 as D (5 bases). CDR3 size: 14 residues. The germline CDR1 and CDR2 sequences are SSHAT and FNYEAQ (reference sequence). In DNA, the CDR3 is TGTGCTAGCAGCCCAGGCGGAGGCTACAATGAGCAGTTCTTC. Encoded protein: CASSPGGGYNEQFF.

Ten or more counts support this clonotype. This CDR3 reads CASRPEAPEAFF. CDR3 bases: TGTGCCAGCCGACCTGAGGCGCCTGAAGCTTTCTTT. V gene TRBV2 combines with J gene TRBJ1-1; D is uncertain. Germline V gene sequence: CDR1 SNHLY, CDR2 FYNNEI. V was pared by 8 bases and J by 6 bases, with 13 bases between. CDR3 length: 12 residues.